This entry is about one TCR beta chain. Its target is not known. V was clipped by 3 bases and J by 0 bases, with 5 bases between them. This CDR3 is built from 13 residues. Germline V gene data show CDR1 as LGHDT and CDR2 as YNNKEL (reference sequence). This entry belongs to a study of T-cell reconstitution after alpha-beta-depleted transplantation in children. As it was prepared, the TCRbeta library received unique molecular identifiers. TCRdb ran MiXCR on the PCR reads and lists one entry per CDR3 protein. The sample has around 110,000 distinct CDR3 sequences, under 13% seen once. Study-wide points: Alpha-beta T cells about two months after transplant reportedly derived from several hundred expanded graft clones. T-cell counts and diversity at one year post-transplant came mainly from newly produced T cells.

This receptor was identified in a boy younger than 10 with acute lymphoblastic leukemia, due to receive a stem cell transplant. Sequenced material: PBMCs, taken before TCRalphabeta/CD19-depleted stem cell transplant. This sequence joins TRBV3-1 and TRBJ1-1; D uncertain. This chain's CDR3 is CASSHQLNTEAFF. The DNA of the CDR3 is TGTGCCAGCAGCCACCAGTTGAACACTGAAGCTTTCTTT.